Following are 20 T cell receptor beta chains from one sample sequenced in a study of human thymus T cells. The method was immunoSEQ multiplex PCR; TCRdb's version includes in-frame clones alone and lacks a portion of them. The table includes tens of thousands of clones, 94% detected once. Sequencing was done on a sample of blood. These receptors were taken from a boy in the first two years of life with a congenital heart defect but otherwise immunologically healthy.

This sequence joins TRBV10-3 and TRBJ1-2; TRBD1 aligns across 7 bases. The V segment lost 2 bases and the J segment 4 bases; nucleotides outside the gene matches: 4. The CDR3 is 14 residues long. Germline loops: CDR1 ENHRY, CDR2 SYGVKD. In nucleotides, the CDR3 is TGTGCCATCAGTGAGGCGCAGGGGGGCTATGGCTACACCTTC. This encodes CAISEAQGGYGYTF.

The count of this clone is one. The rearrangement links TRBV4-2 to TRBJ2-5, with a possible D match to TRBD2 (8 bases). The CDR3 covers 17 residues. V shed 0 bases and J shed 0 bases, with 14 bases lying between them. Germline-derived CDR1 and CDR2 are LGHNA and YNFKEQ. This chain's CDR3 is CASSQEGGGGNQETQYF. CDR3 DNA: TGTGCCAGCAGCCAAGAAGGGGGCGGGGGGAACCAAGAGACCCAGTACTTC.

The count of this clone is one. J is TRBJ2-6 and V is TRBV28; no reliable D call. This CDR3 is 12 amino acids long. The germline V gene has CDR1 MDHEN and CDR2 SYDVKM. V lost 8 bases and J lost 1, with 3 bases in between. The CDR3 DNA follows: TGTGCCAGCCTGTCTGGGGCCAACGTCCTGACTTTC. Protein: CASLSGANVLTF.

The chain is built from TRBV6-6 and TRBJ2-5; possible D gene TRBD1, 6 bases. V was clipped by 8 bases and J by 5 bases, with 15 bases between them. Per germline, CDR1 MNHNY and CDR2 SVGAGI (reference sequence). The CDR3 length is 13 residues. The CDR3 DNA sequence: TGTGCCAGCGGAGGACAGTTCAAGGAGACCCAGTACTTC. Translated, it gives CASGGQFKETQYF.

The chain links TRBV19 to TRBJ1-2; possible D gene TRBD1, 5 bases. The CDR3 is 14 amino acids. The germline gives CDR1 LNHDA, CDR2 SQIVND (reference sequence). Trimming removed 1 base at V and 2 bases at J, with 8 bases between. CDR3 coding DNA: TGTGCCAGTAGTATAGTGGCAGGGAACTATGGCTACACCTTC. This codes for CASSIVAGNYGYTF.

This clone has just one count. The rearrangement uses TRBV7-2 and TRBJ2-1; 13 bases are shared with TRBD2. V lost 3 bases, J lost 4 bases, and 0 bases stayed unmatched. Germline V gene data show CDR1 as SGHTA and CDR2 as FQGNSA. There are 15 residues in the CDR3. The CDR3 spells CASSLGLAGYNEQFF. In DNA, the CDR3 is TGTGCCAGCAGCTTGGGACTAGCGGGGTACAATGAGCAGTTCTTC. The whole variable domain, filled in from reference TRBV7-2 and TRBJ2-1, reads GAGVSQSPSNKVTEKGKDVELRCDPISGHTALYWYRQSLGQGLEFLIYFQGNSAPDKSGLPSDRFSAERTGGSVSTLTIQRTQQEDSAVYLCASSLGLAGYNEQFFGPGTRLTVL.

This sequence joins TRBV14 and TRBJ1-2; D possibly corresponds to TRBD1 (5 bases). CDR1 and CDR2 from the germline V gene are SGHDN and FVKESK. This CDR3 is 15 amino acids long. Trimming removed 1 base from V and 8 bases from J, with 17 bases in between. The chain's CDR3 is CASSQAAGRLRGYTF. DNA of the CDR3: TGTGCCAGCAGCCAAGCGGCAGGGAGATTGAGAGGCTACACCTTC. The full variable domain, with the rest looked up from reference TRBV14 and TRBJ1-2, is EAGVTQFPSHSVIEKGQTVTLRCDPISGHDNLYWYRRVMGKEIKFLLHFVKESKQDESGMPNNRFLAERTGGTYSTLKVQPAELEDSGVYFCASSQAAGRLRGYTFGSGTRLTVV.

V is TRBV6-9 and J is TRBJ2-5; no firm D call. V dropped 1 base and J dropped 3 bases, with 12 bases sitting between them. Germline CDR1 MNHGY, CDR2 SVAAGI. The CDR3 spans 15 residues. CDR3 sequence: CASSYFPQIKETQYF. DNA of the CDR3: TGTGCCAGCAGTTATTTCCCTCAGATCAAAGAGACCCAGTACTTC.

This chain connects TRBV5-4 to TRBJ2-1; D unresolved. V shed 0 bases and J shed 9 bases, with 10 bases lying between them. The CDR3 totals 13 residues. Germline V gives CDR1 SGHNT, CDR2 YYREEE (reference sequence). CDR3 bases: TGTGCCAGCAGCTTGGCCTGGGCTTCTGAGCAGTTCTTC. It is translated as CASSLAWASEQFF.

The V gene is TRBV30, the J gene TRBJ2-1; the D gene is possibly TRBD2 (6 bases). Trimming took 4 bases from V and 0 from J, leaving 10 bases between them. The CDR3 sequence is 14 residues long. Germline-derived CDR1 and CDR2 are GTSNPN and SVGIG (reference sequence). The CDR3 protein is CAWTHGSSYNEQFF. The CDR3 coding sequence is TGTGCCTGGACACACGGGAGCTCCTACAATGAGCAGTTCTTC.

This chain links TRBV30 with TRBJ2-1; a weak D match, TRBD1 (6 bases). The CDR3 runs to 13 residues. V was pared by 6 bases and J by 2 bases, with 11 bases between. Germline V gene data show CDR1 as GTSNPN and CDR2 as SVGIG (reference sequence). This CDR3 is CACGQFTYNEQFF. CDR3 DNA sequence: TGTGCCTGCGGACAGTTCACCTACAATGAGCAGTTCTTC.

The J gene is TRBJ2-2, the V gene TRBV5-4; D perhaps matches TRBD2 (6 bases). The germline V gene encodes CDR1 SGHNT and CDR2 YYREEE (reference sequence). The CDR3 extends over 15 amino acids. The V end was cut by 0 bases, the J end by 3 bases, with 9 bases between. CDR3 nucleotide sequence: TGTGCCAGCAGCTTGGGGCTAGCGTACACCGGGGAGCTGTTTTTT. Amino acid sequence: CASSLGLAYTGELFF. Full variable domain (remainder filled in from reference TRBV5-4 and TRBJ2-2): ETGVTQSPTHLIKTRGQQVTLRCSSQSGHNTVSWYQQALGQGPQFIFQYYREEENGRGNFPPRFSGLQFPNYSSELNVNALELDDSALYLCASSLGLAYTGELFFGEGSRLTVL.

The J gene is TRBJ1-6, the V gene TRBV19, with D perhaps matching TRBD1 (5 bases). The V end lost 3 bases, the J end lost 9 bases, and 12 bases lay between the germline ends. The CDR3 is 14 amino acids. Per germline, CDR1 LNHDA and CDR2 SQIVND (reference sequence). The CDR3 coding sequence is TGTGCCAGTAGTATTTTACAGGTGGCTTCACCCCTCCACTTT. This translates into CASSILQVASPLHF.

The chain is built from TRBV4-3 and TRBJ1-2, with D perhaps TRBD1 (6 bases). Trimming left V 6 bases short and J 6 bases short, with 17 bases between. The CDR3 covers 14 residues. CDR1 LGHNA and CDR2 YSLEER come from the germline V gene. The DNA of the CDR3 is TGCGCCAGCAGTCCCTGGGCAGGGGTGAATGGCTACACCTTC. Translating gives CASSPWAGVNGYTF.

V is TRBV7-3 and J is TRBJ2-3, with 10 bases fitting TRBD1. CDR3 length: 14 residues. Germline trimming cut 5 bases from V and 1 base from J; bases unmatched to any gene: 0. The germline V gene encodes CDR1 SGHTA and CDR2 FQGTGA. The CDR3 DNA sequence: TGTGCCAGCAGCGGGACAGGGGGCACAGATACGCAGTATTTT. Translation gives CASSGTGGTDTQYF.

The genes are TRBV4-1 and TRBJ2-7; a possible D gene is TRBD2 (6 bases). V was trimmed by 4 bases and J by 2 bases, leaving 9 bases between them. Germline loops: CDR1 MGHRA, CDR2 YSYEKL. The CDR3 extends over 13 amino acids. The CDR3 DNA is TGCGCCAGCAGCCGCGGGGACCCCTACGAGCAGTACTTC. Translation: CASSRGDPYEQYF.

The chain uses TRBV9 and TRBJ2-3; 7 nucleotides align to TRBD2. The CDR3 runs to 15 residues. Trimming cost V 0 bases and J 1 base; bases outside gene matches: 2. Looked up from germline, CDR1 is SGDLS and CDR2 is YYNGEE. The CDR3 spells CASSVGRGGTDTQYF. The DNA for the CDR3 is TGTGCCAGCAGCGTAGGTCGGGGGGGCACAGATACGCAGTATTTT.

This chain uses TRBV29-1 with TRBJ2-5, with 8 bases aligning to TRBD2. Germline CDR1 and CDR2: SQVTM and ANQGSEA. V lost 2 bases and J lost 2; bases outside the gene matches: 4. The length of the CDR3 is 14 residues. The DNA for the CDR3 is TGCAGCGTTGAAAAGCGGGGGACACAAGAGACCCAGTACTTC. Protein sequence: CSVEKRGTQETQYF. Combining the CDR3 with reference TRBV29-1 and TRBJ2-5 gives the whole variable domain SAVISQKPSRDICQRGTSLTIQCQVDSQVTMMFWYRQQPGQSLTLIATANQGSEATYESGFVIDKFPISRPNLTFSTLTVSNMSPEDSSIYLCSVEKRGTQETQYFGPGTRLLVL.

This chain links TRBV7-6 with TRBJ2-2; D is unresolved. V gave up 2 bases and J gave up 0 bases, with 4 bases separating them. The germline CDR1 and CDR2 sequences are SGHVS and FNYEAQ. This CDR3 contains 14 residues. As DNA, the CDR3 is TGTGCCAGCAGCTTACTAACGAACACCGGGGAGCTGTTTTTT. It encodes CASSLLTNTGELFF. Full variable domain (outside the CDR3, taken from reference TRBV7-6 and TRBJ2-2): GAGVSQSPRYKVTKRGQDVALRCDPISGHVSLYWYRQALGQGPEFLTYFNYEAQQDKSGLPNDRFSAERPEGSISTLTIQRTEQRDSAMYRCASSLLTNTGELFFGEGSRLTVL.

The V and J genes are TRBV18 and TRBJ1-5; tentative D call: TRBD1 (5 bases). CDR1 and CDR2 from the germline V gene are KGHSH and LQKENI. Between the trimmed V and J ends, which lost 4 bases and 0 bases, there was a span of 7 bases. The CDR3 consists of 14 residues. The CDR3 bases are TGTGCCAGCTCACTCACAGGTAGCAATCAGCCCCAGCATTTT. Protein: CASSLTGSNQPQHF.